The rows below give T cell receptor beta chains drawn from one sample of a study of T cells in localized non-small cell lung cancer. The repertoire was sequenced with immunoSEQ multiplex PCR; TCRdb's copy has only in-frame clones and lacks some. The profile shows roughly 64,000 clones, around 81% of them singletons. The sequences come from PBMCs, collected before any cancer treatment. These receptors all come from a man between 35 and 75 years old with stage II lung adenocarcinoma. Each CDR3 is given with its conserved first and last residue. The D gene is left open where the match is weak. Expanded clones get a size class; other rows say once, few or many, or leave the size out.

CDR3: CASNEGATTNEKLFF; DNA: TGTGCCAGTAACGAGGGAGCGACAACTAATGAAAAACTGTTTTTT; J: TRBJ1-4; size: NA; D: NA; V: TRBV19
CDR3: CASSSQTGSGTEAFF; DNA: TGTGCCAGCAGCTCCCAGACAGGGTCAGGCACTGAAGCTTTCTTT; J: TRBJ1-1; size: NA; D: TRBD1; V: TRBV7-9
CDR3: CASSLVYREETQYF; DNA: TGTGCCAGCAGCTTGGTATACAGGGAAGAGACCCAGTACTTC; J: TRBJ2-5; size: NA; D: NA; V: TRBV5-5
CDR3: CASSPRERGGDEQFF; DNA: TGTGCCAGCAGCCCCCGCGAGCGGGGGGGGGATGAGCAGTTCTTC; J: TRBJ2-1; size: NA; D: TRBD2; V: TRBV5-4
CDR3: CSASGAEGEKLFF; DNA: TGCAGCGCTTCAGGCGCCGAAGGTGAAAAACTGTTTTTT; J: TRBJ1-4; size: NA; D: NA; V: TRBV29-1
CDR3: CASTLRANTEAFF; DNA: TGCGCCAGTACGCTCAGAGCTAACACTGAAGCTTTCTTT; J: TRBJ1-1; size: few; D: NA; V: TRBV5-1
CDR3: CASSVWETQYF; DNA: TGTGCCAGCAGTGTTTGGGAGACCCAGTACTTC; J: TRBJ2-5; size: NA; D: NA; V: TRBV25-1
CDR3: CASSLPGLGVGYGYTF; DNA: TGTGCCAGCAGCTTACCGGGCCTGGGAGTGGGATATGGCTACACCTTC; J: TRBJ1-2; size: NA; D: NA; V: TRBV7-2
CDR3: CASCGGRGPSETQYF; DNA: TGTGCCAGCTGCGGCGGGAGGGGTCCTTCAGAGACCCAGTACTTC; J: TRBJ2-5; size: NA; D: TRBD2; V: TRBV7-2
CDR3: CASSKQGPSYNEQFF; DNA: TGTGCCAGCAGTAAACAGGGGCCCTCCTACAATGAGCAGTTCTTC; J: TRBJ2-1; size: NA; D: TRBD1; V: TRBV11-3
CDR3: CASGPGGEKLFF; DNA: TGTGCCAGCGGACCAGGGGGTGAAAAACTGTTTTTT; J: TRBJ1-4; size: NA; D: TRBD1; V: TRBV6-5
CDR3: CASSLVGTAEAFF; DNA: TGTGCCAGCAGCTTAGTGGGGACAGCCGAAGCTTTCTTT; J: TRBJ1-1; size: NA; D: TRBD1; V: TRBV7-2
CDR3: CAIKASLDGNYEQYF; DNA: TGTGCCATCAAGGCTTCCTTAGACGGAAACTACGAGCAGTACTTC; J: TRBJ2-7; size: NA; D: NA; V: TRBV10-3
CDR3: CASSLGRGSSYEQYF; DNA: TGTGCCAGCAGCTTGGGTCGGGGGAGCTCCTACGAGCAGTACTTC; J: TRBJ2-7; size: few; D: NA; V: TRBV5-6
CDR3: CASSWIQGVNYGYTF; DNA: TGCGCCAGCAGCTGGATACAGGGAGTTAACTATGGCTACACCTTC; J: TRBJ1-2; size: NA; D: NA; V: TRBV5-1
CDR3: CSVAVTGGADTQYF; DNA: TGCAGCGTTGCTGTGACAGGGGGCGCAGATACGCAGTATTTT; J: TRBJ2-3; size: NA; D: TRBD1; V: TRBV29-1
CDR3: CASSQDIRTGGSYEQYF; DNA: TGTGCCAGCAGCCAAGATATTAGGACAGGTGGTTCCTACGAGCAGTACTTC; J: TRBJ2-7; size: NA; D: TRBD1; V: TRBV4-2
CDR3: CASSDRGFDYGYTF; DNA: TGTGCCAGCAGCGACAGGGGATTCGACTATGGCTACACCTTC; J: TRBJ1-2; size: NA; D: NA; V: TRBV21-1
CDR3: CSVGSGTGVSGELFF; DNA: TGCAGCGTGGGATCCGGGACAGGGGTGAGCGGGGAGCTGTTTTTT; J: TRBJ2-2; size: few; D: TRBD1; V: TRBV29-1
CDR3: CASSIDLLAGGYNEQFF; DNA: TGTGCCAGTAGTATAGACCTACTAGCGGGAGGGTACAATGAGCAGTTCTTC; J: TRBJ2-1; size: few; D: TRBD2; V: TRBV19
CDR3: CASSTQGNEQFF; DNA: TGCGCCAGCAGCACACAGGGTAATGAGCAGTTCTTC; J: TRBJ2-1; size: NA; D: NA; V: TRBV5-1
CDR3: CASSLAGGDYLYEQYF; DNA: TGCGCCAGCAGCTTGGCCGGCGGAGACTATCTCTACGAGCAGTACTTC; J: TRBJ2-7; size: NA; D: NA; V: TRBV5-1
CDR3: CASSQETRGLYEQYF; DNA: TGCGCCAGCAGCCAAGAGACCAGGGGTCTCTACGAGCAGTACTTC; J: TRBJ2-7; size: NA; D: NA; V: TRBV4-3
CDR3: CASRPGQVVYPYEQYF; DNA: TGTGCCAGCAGACCGGGACAGGTGGTGTATCCCTACGAGCAGTACTTC; J: TRBJ2-7; size: NA; D: TRBD1; V: TRBV7-6
CDR3: CASSLVGSGAETQYF; DNA: TGTGCCAGCAGCTTGGTGGGTAGCGGGGCTGAGACCCAGTACTTC; J: TRBJ2-5; size: NA; D: TRBD2; V: TRBV5-6
CDR3: CASSPDTGELFF; DNA: TGTGCCAGCTCACCGGACACCGGGGAGCTGTTTTTT; J: TRBJ2-2; size: NA; D: NA; V: TRBV18
CDR3: CASSLGVLGYTF; DNA: TGTGCCAGCAGCCTGGGGGTCCTTGGCTACACCTTC; J: TRBJ1-2; size: NA; D: NA; V: TRBV5-6